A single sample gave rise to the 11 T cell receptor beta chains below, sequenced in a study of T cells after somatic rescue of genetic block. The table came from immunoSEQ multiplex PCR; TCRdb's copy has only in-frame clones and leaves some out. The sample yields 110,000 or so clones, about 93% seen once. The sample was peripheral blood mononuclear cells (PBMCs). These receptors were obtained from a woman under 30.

CDR3 protein: CARSWGLAVSSTDTQYF. CDR3 DNA: TGTGCCAGAAGCTGGGGACTAGCGGTATCTAGCACAGATACGCAGTATTTT. V is TRBV5-3 and J is TRBJ2-3, with 11 positions matching TRBD2. TRBV5-3 is filed as an ORF, its function uncertain. The CDR3 sequence is 17 residues long. Trimming took 3 bases from V and 0 from J; bases not matched to a gene: 6.

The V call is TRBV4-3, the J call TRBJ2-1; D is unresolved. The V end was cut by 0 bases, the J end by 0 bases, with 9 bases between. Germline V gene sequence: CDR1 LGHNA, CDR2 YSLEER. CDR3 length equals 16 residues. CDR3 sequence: CASSQESMSSYNEQFF. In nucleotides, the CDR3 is TGCGCCAGCAGCCAAGAAAGCATGAGCTCCTACAATGAGCAGTTCTTC.

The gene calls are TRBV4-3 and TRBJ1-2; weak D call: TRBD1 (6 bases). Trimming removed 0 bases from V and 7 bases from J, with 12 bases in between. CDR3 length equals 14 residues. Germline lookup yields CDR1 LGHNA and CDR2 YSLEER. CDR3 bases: TGCGCCAGCAGCCAAGAACAGGGAAGGAGTGGCTACACCTTC. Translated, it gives CASSQEQGRSGYTF.

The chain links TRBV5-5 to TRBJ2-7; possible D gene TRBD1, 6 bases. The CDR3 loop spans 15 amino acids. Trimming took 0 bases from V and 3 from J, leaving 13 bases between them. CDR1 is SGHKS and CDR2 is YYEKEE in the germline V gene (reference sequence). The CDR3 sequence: CASSLGQAAGYEQYF. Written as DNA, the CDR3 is TGTGCCAGCAGCTTGGGACAGGCGGCCGGCTACGAGCAGTACTTC.

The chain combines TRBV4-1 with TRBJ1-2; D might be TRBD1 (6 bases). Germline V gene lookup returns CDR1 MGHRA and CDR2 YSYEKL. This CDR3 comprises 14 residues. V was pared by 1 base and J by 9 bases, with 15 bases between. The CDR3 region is CASSQVTGSRSYTF. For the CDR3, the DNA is TGCGCCAGCAGCCAAGTAACAGGGAGCCGGAGCTACACCTTC.

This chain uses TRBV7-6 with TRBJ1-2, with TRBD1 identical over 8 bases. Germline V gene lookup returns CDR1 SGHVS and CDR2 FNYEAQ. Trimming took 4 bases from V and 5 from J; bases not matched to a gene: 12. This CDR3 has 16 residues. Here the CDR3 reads CASSSSLGTGGYGYTF. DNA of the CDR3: TGTGCCAGCAGCTCTTCCCTGGGGACAGGTGGGTATGGCTACACCTTC.

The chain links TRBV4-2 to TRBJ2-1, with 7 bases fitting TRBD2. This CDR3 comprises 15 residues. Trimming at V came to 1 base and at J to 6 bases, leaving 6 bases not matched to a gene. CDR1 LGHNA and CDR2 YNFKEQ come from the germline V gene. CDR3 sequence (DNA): TGTGCCAGCAGCCAAGCCGGGACTATCTTCAATGAGCAGTTCTTC. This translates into CASSQAGTIFNEQFF.

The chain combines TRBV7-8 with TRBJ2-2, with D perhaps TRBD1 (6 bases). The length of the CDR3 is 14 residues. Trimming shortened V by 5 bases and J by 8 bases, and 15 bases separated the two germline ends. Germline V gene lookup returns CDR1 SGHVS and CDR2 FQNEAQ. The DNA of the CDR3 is TGTGCCAGCAGCCGCAACAGGGCAACGGGGGAGCTGTTTTTT. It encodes CASSRNRATGELFF.

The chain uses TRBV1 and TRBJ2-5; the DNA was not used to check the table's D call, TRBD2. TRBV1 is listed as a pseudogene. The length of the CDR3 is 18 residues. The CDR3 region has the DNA TGCACCAGCAGCCAAGCCCCGCTAGCTGAACAATTACAAGAGACCCAGTACTTC. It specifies CTSSQAPLAEQLQETQYF.

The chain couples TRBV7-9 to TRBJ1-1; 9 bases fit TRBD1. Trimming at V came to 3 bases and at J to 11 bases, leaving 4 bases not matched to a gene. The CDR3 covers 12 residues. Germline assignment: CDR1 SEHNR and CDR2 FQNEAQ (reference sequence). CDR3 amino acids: CASSFWDRDAFF. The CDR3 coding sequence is TGTGCCAGCAGCTTTTGGGACAGGGATGCTTTCTTT.

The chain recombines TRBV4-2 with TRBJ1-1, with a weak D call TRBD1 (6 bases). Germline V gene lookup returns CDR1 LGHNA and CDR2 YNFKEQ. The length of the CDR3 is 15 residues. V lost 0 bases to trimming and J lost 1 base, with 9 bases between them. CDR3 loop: CASSQEGGKNTEAFF. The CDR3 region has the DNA TGTGCCAGCAGCCAAGAAGGGGGTAAGAACACTGAAGCTTTCTTT.